The present T cell receptor (beta chain) was sequenced within a study of metastatic and nonmetastatic thyroid tumors. The V gene's germline CDR1 is LNHDA and CDR2 SQIVND (reference sequence). Unmatched junction bases numbered 10, after V lost 7 bases and J lost 5 bases. This CDR3 has 15 amino acids. TCRdb reprocessed the PCR reads via MiXCR. Here the sample spans 40,000 to 55,000 clones, around 15% being singletons. This clone occurred many times. Ahead of thyroid surgery, no patient had received treatment of any kind. The specimen was blood. The chain carries TRBV19 and TRBJ1-2; 10 bases line up with TRBD1. The clonotype comes from a female donor with papillary thyroid cancer or a benign thyroid nodule (not recorded which). Some clones in this sample may be carry-over from other donors' samples. This CDR3 is CASTGTGVFLYGYTF. CDR3 nucleotide sequence: TGTGCCAGTACCGGGACAGGGGTTTTTCTTTATGGCTACACCTTC.